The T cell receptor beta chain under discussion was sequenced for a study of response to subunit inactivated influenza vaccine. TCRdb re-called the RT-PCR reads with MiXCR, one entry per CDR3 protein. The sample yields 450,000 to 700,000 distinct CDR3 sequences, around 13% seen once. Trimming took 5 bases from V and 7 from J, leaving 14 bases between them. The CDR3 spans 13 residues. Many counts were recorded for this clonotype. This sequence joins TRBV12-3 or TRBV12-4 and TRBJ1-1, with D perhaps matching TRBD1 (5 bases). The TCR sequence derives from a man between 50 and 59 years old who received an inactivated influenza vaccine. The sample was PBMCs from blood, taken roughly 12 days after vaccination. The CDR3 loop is CASSGRGENEAFF. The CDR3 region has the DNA TGTGCCAGCAGTGGGCGAGGGGAAAATGAAGCTTTCTTT.